The 22 T cell receptor beta chains below come from one sample, sequenced in a study of T cells in localized non-small cell lung cancer (TCRdb year 2020). The library was built by means of the immunoSEQ multiplex PCR assay. As stored in TCRdb, this immuneACCESS dataset retains in-frame rearrangements with V and J assigned. A fraction of the clones does not appear; measured against another copy, unresolved V genes explain less than half of the discrepancy, and the remainder lacks a known reason. The sample contains about 1,600 clones, approximately 24% of them found a single time. Approximately 8.3% of the sample lies in the top ten. The sequenced sample was normal lung tissue next to the tumor, obtained before any cancer treatment. These receptors were taken from a woman aged 35 to 70 with stage I lung adenocarcinoma.

This chain links TRBV11-3 with TRBJ1-2; possibly TRBD1 for D (6 bases). The CDR3 length is 16 residues. V lost 5 bases, J lost 2 bases, and 18 bases lay in between. From germline, CDR1 is SGHNT and CDR2 YENEEA. CDR3 DNA: TGTGCCAGCAGCCAAAACGGCGGGGGGCGCAACTATGGCTACACCTTC. Protein: CASSQNGGGRNYGYTF. Full variable domain (outside the CDR3, taken from reference TRBV11-3 and TRBJ1-2): EAGVVQSPRYKIIEKKQPVAFWCNPISGHNTLYWYLQNLGQGPELLIRYENEEAVDDSQLPKDRFSAERLKGVDSTLKIQPAELGDSAVYLCASSQNGGGRNYGYTFGSGTRLTVV.

This sequence joins TRBV9 and TRBJ2-1; possibly TRBD2 for D (6 bases). V lost 2 bases and J 0 bases, leaving 9 bases between the germline ends. Germline CDR1 and CDR2: SGDLS and YYNGEE. This CDR3 is built from 15 residues. CDR3 protein: CASSVGLGSYNEQFF. The CDR3 DNA reads as TGTGCCAGCAGCGTGGGACTGGGCTCCTACAATGAGCAGTTCTTC.

J is TRBJ2-1 and V is TRBV11-3, with a possible D match to TRBD1 (6 bases). The ends were cut back, 5 bases at V and 9 bases at J, with 17 bases in the middle. The CDR3 length is 14 residues. The germline V gene encodes CDR1 SGHNT and CDR2 YENEEA. The CDR3 nucleotides read TGTGCCAGCAGCCGAACGACAGGTGATGCTGAGCAGTTCTTC. It specifies CASSRTTGDAEQFF.

This clone is medium-sized within its sample. This chain links TRBV6-8 with TRBJ1-5; D uncertain. The CDR3 runs to 17 residues. The V gene lost 0 bases and the J gene lost 7 bases, with 19 bases spanning the gap. CDR1 is MNHGY and CDR2 is SAAAGT in the germline V gene. This CDR3 is CASSYSPPREYGQPQHF. The CDR3 nucleotides are TGTGCCAGCAGTTACTCCCCGCCGAGGGAATACGGGCAGCCCCAGCATTTT.

The J gene is TRBJ1-5, the V gene TRBV6-8; D remains unclear. Trimming pared 5 bases from V and 6 bases from J, leaving 14 bases between. Germline V gene sequence: CDR1 MNHGY, CDR2 SAAAGT. The CDR3 has 14 amino acids. The CDR3, as DNA: TGTGCCAGCAGTGACCTGGACGCGGGTCAGCCCCAGCATTTT. The encoded protein is CASSDLDAGQPQHF.

By its share, this clone is medium-sized. The chain has TRBV7-8 and TRBJ1-1; maybe TRBD1 (5 bases). This CDR3 is built from 13 residues. The germline V and J ends were trimmed by 5 bases and 1 base, with 8 bases remaining between them. Per the germline V gene, CDR1 is SGHVS and CDR2 is FQNEAQ. CDR3 protein: CASSVTGNTEAFF. The CDR3 DNA reads as TGTGCCAGCAGCGTAACAGGGAACACTGAAGCTTTCTTT.

The chain recombines TRBV28 with TRBJ1-5, with unresolved D. The ends were cut back, 2 bases at V and 4 bases at J, with 3 bases in the middle. CDR3 size: 12 residues. From germline, CDR1 is MDHEN and CDR2 SYDVKM. The CDR3 DNA follows: TGTGCCAGCAGTTTAGAGAATCAGCCCCAGCATTTT. Its protein product is CASSLENQPQHF. Full variable domain (outside the CDR3, taken from reference TRBV28 and TRBJ1-5): DVKVTQSSRYLVKRTGEKVFLECVQDMDHENMFWYRQDPGLGLRLIYFSYDVKMKEKGDIPEGYSVSREKKERFSLILESASTNQTSMYLCASSLENQPQHFGDGTRLSIL.

This clone came up a few times. The V and J genes are TRBV6-8 and TRBJ1-4, with D possibly matching TRBD1 (6 bases). Trimming left V 5 bases short and J 7 bases short, with 17 bases between. The CDR3 contains 15 residues. CDR1 and CDR2 from the germline V gene are MNHGY and SAAAGT. The CDR3 reads CASSSEGEWVEKLFF. The DNA of the CDR3 is TGTGCCAGCAGTAGCGAGGGGGAGTGGGTTGAAAAACTGTTTTTT.

The J gene is TRBJ1-2, the V gene TRBV30, with 9 bases aligning to TRBD1. With 5 bases clipped from V and 6 bases from J, the junction kept 7 bases outside the gene matches. Germline V gene sequence: CDR1 GTSNPN, CDR2 SVGIG (reference sequence). The CDR3 consists of 13 residues. The CDR3 is CAWDTGTGNGYTF. Written as DNA, the CDR3 is TGTGCCTGGGATACCGGGACAGGGAATGGCTACACCTTC.

The J gene is TRBJ1-2, the V gene TRBV16; no reliable D call. Trimming took off 3 bases at V and 1 base at J, with 9 bases between the two ends. CDR1 KGHSY and CDR2 FQNENV come from the germline V gene. The CDR3 has 14 residues. CDR3 coding DNA: TGTGCCAGCAGCCATTTTCCCGGTAACTATGGCTACACCTTC. Protein: CASSHFPGNYGYTF.

The chain links TRBV12-5 to TRBJ2-7, with 9 bases aligning to TRBD1. The germline V gene has CDR1 LGHNT and CDR2 FRNRAP. This CDR3 has 14 residues. CDR3 residues: CASNLQGAGDEQYF. The CDR3 nucleotides are TGTGCCAGCAACCTACAGGGGGCGGGAGACGAGCAGTACTTC.

J is TRBJ2-2 and V is TRBV9; 7 nucleotides line up with TRBD1. This CDR3 is 15 amino acids long. The V and J ends lost 6 bases and 2 bases, in that order; junction bases with no gene match: 7. The V gene's germline CDR1 is SGDLS and CDR2 YYNGEE. For the CDR3, the DNA is TGTGCCAGCAAGTTCACAGGGGATAACACCGGGGAGCTGTTTTTT. Translating gives CASKFTGDNTGELFF. The whole variable domain, filled in from reference TRBV9 and TRBJ2-2, reads DSGVTQTPKHLITATGQRVTLRCSPRSGDLSVYWYQQSLDQGLQFLIQYYNGEERAKGNILERFSAQQFPDLHSELNLSSLELGDSALYFCASKFTGDNTGELFFGEGSRLTVL.

V gene TRBV30 combines with J gene TRBJ2-3; D possibly corresponds to TRBD1 (5 bases). Germline V gene lookup returns CDR1 GTSNPN and CDR2 SVGIG (reference sequence). V gave up 5 bases and J gave up 7 bases, with 13 bases separating them. The CDR3 is made up of 12 amino acids. CDR3 sequence (DNA): TGTGCCTGGGGGGCTGGTATAAATACGCAGTATTTT. This translates into CAWGAGINTQYF.

The gene calls are TRBV6-8 and TRBJ1-1, with 7 bases fitting TRBD1. Per germline, CDR1 MNHGY and CDR2 SAAAGT. The CDR3 has 15 amino acids. V lost 3 bases and J lost 4; bases outside the gene matches: 8. CDR3 sequence reads: CASSYSQGYGTEAFF. The CDR3 nucleotides are TGTGCCAGCAGTTATTCACAGGGGTATGGCACTGAAGCTTTCTTT.

The rearrangement joins TRBV6-8 to TRBJ2-5, with D unclear. Trimming shortened V by 4 bases and J by 4 bases, and 13 bases separated the two germline ends. CDR1 and CDR2 from the germline V gene are MNHGY and SAAAGT. This CDR3 comprises 14 residues. The CDR3, as DNA: TGTGCCAGCAGTTTCAACCTACAACCAGAGACCCAGTACTTC. Its protein is CASSFNLQPETQYF.

J is TRBJ2-7 and V is TRBV18; D is unclear. V was cut by 3 bases and J by 3 bases, with 15 bases left in between. Germline assignment: CDR1 KGHSH and CDR2 LQKENI. The CDR3 contains 15 residues. CDR3 amino acids: CASSPGSEENYEQYF. As DNA, the CDR3 is TGTGCCAGCTCACCTGGGTCTGAGGAGAACTACGAGCAGTACTTC.

This clone appeared a few times. J is TRBJ1-1 and V is TRBV6-8; the D gene is possibly TRBD1 (5 bases). The CDR3 covers 14 residues. Per germline, CDR1 MNHGY and CDR2 SAAAGT. V dropped 4 bases and J dropped 8 bases, with 17 bases sitting between them. CDR3 in DNA: TGTGCCAGCAGTTCCATTAACGGACAAAAGGAAGCTTTCTTT. This sequence encodes CASSSINGQKEAFF.

The genes are TRBV28 and TRBJ2-3; 8 nucleotides agree with TRBD2. Germline V gene lookup returns CDR1 MDHEN and CDR2 SYDVKM. The CDR3 is 15 amino acids. After removal of 6 bases from V and 8 bases from J, the junction contained 13 bases not matched to a gene. The CDR3: CASSSPGGARFTQYF. The CDR3 DNA is TGTGCCAGCAGCTCCCCGGGGGGGGCGAGATTTACGCAGTATTTT.

V and J are TRBV19 and TRBJ2-7; a possible D gene is TRBD2 (5 bases). V lost 7 bases and J lost 5, with 18 bases in between. From germline, CDR1 is LNHDA and CDR2 SQIVND (reference sequence). This CDR3 is built from 14 residues. The CDR3 sequence: CASKVDRGRNEQYF. CDR3 coding DNA: TGTGCCAGTAAGGTCGATAGAGGGCGTAACGAGCAGTACTTC.

This clone appeared a few times. The CDR3 spells CAWSVGRASYGYTF. As DNA, the CDR3 is TGTGCCTGGAGTGTAGGGCGGGCTAGCTATGGCTACACCTTC. V gene TRBV30 combines with J gene TRBJ1-2; D unresolved. Trimming pared 0 bases from V and 4 bases from J, leaving 12 bases between. CDR3 length equals 14 residues. The germline V gene has CDR1 GTSNPN and CDR2 SVGIG (reference sequence).

The V gene is TRBV19, the J gene TRBJ2-4, with 9 nucleotides matching TRBD1. The CDR3 is 15 residues long. CDR1 is LNHDA, CDR2 SQIVND, per germline (reference sequence). V lost 9 bases to trimming and J lost 0 bases; unmatched junction nucleotides: 6. The CDR3, as DNA: TGTGCCAGCCGTGACAGGGGGTTAGCCAAAAACATTCAGTACTTC. This codes for CASRDRGLAKNIQYF.

The rearrangement links TRBV18 to TRBJ1-1; 9 positions agree with TRBD1. Germline V lookup: CDR1 KGHSH, CDR2 LQKENI. V dropped 2 bases and J dropped 4; count of bases not matched to a gene: 8. The CDR3 extends over 16 amino acids. CDR3 sequence (DNA): TGTGCCAGCTCACCAAGATCAACAGGGGGCGGCACTGAAGCTTTCTTT. Its protein product is CASSPRSTGGGTEAFF. Variable domain in full (rest from reference TRBV18 and TRBJ1-1): NAGVMQNPRHLVRRRGQEARLRCSPMKGHSHVYWYRQLPEEGLKFMVYLQKENIIDESGMPKERFSAEFPKEGPSILRIQQVVRGDSAAYFCASSPRSTGGGTEAFFGQGTRLTVV.